This TCR beta chain is from a study of blood T cell repertoires in COVID-19 (dated by TCRdb to 2019 to 2021). About the investigation overall: Samples covering the acute and convalescent phases of COVID-19 were provided by collaborators in the United States, Italy and Spain. The prospective study material was composed of cDNA or gDNA derived from T cells, B-cell-depleted T cells, or PBMCs. The dataset comprised deeply sampled blood TCRbeta repertoires from subjects exposed to, actively infected with, or recovered from COVID-19. A freely available public database, intended as a resource for researchers studying the immune response to SARS-CoV-2, is where the repertoires were released. Samples were obtained from the ongoing ImmuneRACE study (first 160 participants) and from over 1,000 subjects provided by 6 global collaborators. The sample metadata nearly always contained a de-identified subject ID, COVID-19 status, age in years and sex. Where available, HLA class I and class II types were taken from metadata supplied by the sample provider and were not determined by assay-based typing.

CDR1 and CDR2 are read off the germline V gene as MRHNA and SNTAGT. Trimming removed 6 bases from V and 1 base from J, leaving 18 bases between the germline ends. The CDR3 runs 17 amino acids, cysteine and phenylalanine included. The read is trimmed to its CDR3 DNA, 51 bases read in frame from base 1. The immunoSEQ Assay, a bias-controlled multiplex PCR, was used to amplify TCRbeta CDR3 regions from genomic DNA. On the study's bioinformatics: Nucleated cell counts per sample were estimated from amplification of reference gene primers within the assay. Sequence reads were collapsed and filtered to measure the absolute abundance of every unique TCRbeta CDR3 rearrangement. For each sample, productive Simpson clonality was calculated by taking the square root of Simpson's diversity index across productive rearrangements. The table comes from immuneACCESS by way of TCRdb, which keeps in-frame sequences with V and J called. Part of the clones is missing from these tables; in studies checked, under half for an unresolved V gene and the rest for unknown reasons. V, J and clone size derive from that table, while D and trimming were established from the DNA sequence. The sample records approximately 60,000 clones, 85% to 90% of which are singletons. 3% to 3.5% of the sample is in the top ten clones.

This clone appeared a few times. Its antigen remains unidentified. Base qualities were left out, and no much larger clone turns up one base away. Whole blood was collected in K2EDTA tubes by collaborating institutions according to the institutions' own protocols. For TCRbeta analysis, collaborators shipped samples in one of three forms: frozen whole blood, isolated PBMCs, or DNA extracted from either of those sample types. The study at large found these results: The amount of clinical and demographic metadata varied by source and participant and was provided uncurated.

This chain is built from TRBV6-4 and TRBJ2-2, with the D gene not clear enough to name. Sequences were obtained from peripheral blood. The sequence was obtained from a man aged 50-59 years with active COVID-19. CDR3 protein: CASSPTPSLRNTGELFF. The DNA sequence follows: TGTGCCAGCAGCCCTACTCCCTCCCTGCGGAACACCGGGGAGCTGTTTTTT.